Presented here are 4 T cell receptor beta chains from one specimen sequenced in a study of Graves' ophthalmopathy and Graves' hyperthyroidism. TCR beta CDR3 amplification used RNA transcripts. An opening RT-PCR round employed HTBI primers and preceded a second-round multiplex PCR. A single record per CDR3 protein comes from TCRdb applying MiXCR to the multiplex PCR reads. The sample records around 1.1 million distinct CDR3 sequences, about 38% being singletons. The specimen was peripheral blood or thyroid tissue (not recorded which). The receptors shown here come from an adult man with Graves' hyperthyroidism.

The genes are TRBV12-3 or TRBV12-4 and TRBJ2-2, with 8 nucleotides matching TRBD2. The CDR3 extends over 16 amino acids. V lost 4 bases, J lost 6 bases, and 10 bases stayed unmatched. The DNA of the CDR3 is TGTGCCAGCAGTTACCCCCCCGGGACTAGAGCCGGGGAGCTGTTTTTT. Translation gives CASSYPPGTRAGELFF.

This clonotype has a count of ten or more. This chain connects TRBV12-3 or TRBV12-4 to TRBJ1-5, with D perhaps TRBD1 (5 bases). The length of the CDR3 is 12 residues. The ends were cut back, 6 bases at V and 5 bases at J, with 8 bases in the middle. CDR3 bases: TGTGCCAGCAGGGGAGGGGATCAGCCCCAGCATTTT. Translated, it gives CASRGGDQPQHF.

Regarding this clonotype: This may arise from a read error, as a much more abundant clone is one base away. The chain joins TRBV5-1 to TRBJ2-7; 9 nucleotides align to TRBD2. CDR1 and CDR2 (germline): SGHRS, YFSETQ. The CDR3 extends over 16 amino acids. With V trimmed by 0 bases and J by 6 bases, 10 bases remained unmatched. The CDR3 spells CASSLDLAGRHGEQYF. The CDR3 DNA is TGCGCCAGCAGCTTGGATCTAGCGGGGAGGCATGGCGAGCAGTACTTC.

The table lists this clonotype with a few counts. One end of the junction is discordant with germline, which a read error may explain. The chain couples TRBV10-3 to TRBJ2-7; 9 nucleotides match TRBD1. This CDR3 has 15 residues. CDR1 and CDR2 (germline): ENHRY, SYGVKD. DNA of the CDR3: TGTGCCAGCAGTAAGCTACAGGGGGCTGGGAAAAAGCAGTACTTC. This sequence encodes CASSKLQGAGKKQYF.